This is a list of T cell receptor beta chains from one sample in a study of blood T cell repertoires in COVID-19. The table came from immunoSEQ multiplex PCR; TCRdb's copy has only in-frame clones and leaves some out. The table records 180,000 or so clones, roughly 84% of them present only once. The sequenced sample was PBMCs or T cells enriched from blood (not recorded which). Every receptor here comes from a man aged 35-49 years who had recovered from COVID-19. Each CDR3 is given with its conserved first and last residue. Each record gives: clone size, V gene, J gene, D gene, CDR3 DNA, CDR3 protein. A D gene is named only where the DNA matches it firmly. Some rows have no size entry. The others give once, few or many, or a class for an expanded clone.

.,TRBV29-1,TRBJ2-1,TRBD1,TGCAGCGTTGCCCGGGGACAGTCCTACAATGAGCAGTTCTTC,CSVARGQSYNEQFF
.,TRBV29-1,TRBJ1-3,.,TGCAGCGTCCGATCGGGTTTCTCTGGAAACACCATATATTTT,CSVRSGFSGNTIYF
.,TRBV9,TRBJ1-6,TRBD1,TGTGCCAGCAGAGTTACAGGGGGTGTGAATAATTCACCCCTCCACTTT,CASRVTGGVNNSPLHF
once,TRBV7-9,TRBJ1-1,.,TGTGCCAGCAGCTCCCCAGGCGGGGGATACACTGAAGCTTTCTTT,CASSSPGGGYTEAFF
.,TRBV18,TRBJ2-2,TRBD1,TGTGCCAACTCACCCCGGACAGGGGCGAACACCGGGGAGCTGTTTTTT,CANSPRTGANTGELFF
.,TRBV19,TRBJ1-2,.,TGTGCCAGTAGTATTAAGGTGGACTCCTTCTATGGCTACACCTTC,CASSIKVDSFYGYTF
.,TRBV3-1/TRBV3-2,TRBJ2-5,TRBD2,TGTGCCAGCAGCCCGCACCCGACTAGCGGTCGGGAGACCCAGTACTTC,CASSPHPTSGRETQYF
.,TRBV27,TRBJ2-1,TRBD2,TGTGCCAGCAGCCCGGGACTAGCGGGGAAATTAGAGCAGTTCTTC,CASSPGLAGKLEQFF
few,TRBV27,TRBJ2-1,TRBD2,TGTGCCAGCAGTTCTGGCCGACTAGCGGGGGACAATGAGCAGTTCTTC,CASSSGRLAGDNEQFF
.,TRBV5-1,TRBJ2-3,TRBD2,TGCCCCAGCAGCTTGGCCTATCACGGGGGGGGGCAAGATACGCAGTATTTT,CPSSLAYHGGGQDTQYF
.,TRBV7-9,TRBJ1-1,TRBD1,TGTGCCAGCAGCTCCGACGGGACAGAGGACACTGAAGCTTTCTTT,CASSSDGTEDTEAFF
.,TRBV15,TRBJ1-3,.,TGTGCCACCAGCAGAGTCGGGGGGGTAAACACCATATATTTT,CATSRVGGVNTIYF
.,TRBV3-1/TRBV3-2,TRBJ1-1,.,TGTGCCAGCAGCCAACTTCAGGGGAACACTGAAGCTTTCTTT,CASSQLQGNTEAFF
many,TRBV29-1,TRBJ2-5,.,TGCAGCGTTGAAGGATCTCCCAAGCCCGGAGGGGAGACCCAGTACTTC,CSVEGSPKPGGETQYF
.,TRBV5-1,TRBJ2-3,TRBD2,TGCGCCAGCAGCTTGGTCGCGGGGGGGCGAGTAGATACGCAGTATTTT,CASSLVAGGRVDTQYF
once,TRBV4-2,TRBJ1-2,.,TGTGCCAGCAGCCGGGAGAACTATGGCTACACCTTC,CASSRENYGYTF
.,TRBV5-1,TRBJ1-4,.,TGCGCCAGCAGCTTAACAGGTGCAACTAATGAAAAACTGTTTTTT,CASSLTGATNEKLFF
.,TRBV4-2,TRBJ2-7,TRBD1,TGTGCCAGCAGTCAGCAAGGGACAGGGGAGTACGAGCAGTACTTC,CASSQQGTGEYEQYF
few,TRBV2,TRBJ2-1,.,TGTGCCAGCAGTGAACTGTTTGGGAGCGTAGCGGCGCCGAACAATGAGCAGTTCTTC,CASSELFGSVAAPNNEQFF
.,TRBV6-6,TRBJ1-1,.,TGTGCCAGCAAGGTCGGGGTATGGGAGGCTTTCTTT,CASKVGVWEAFF
.,TRBV6-5,TRBJ2-1,TRBD2,TGTGCCAGCAGTTCCCCGGGACTAGTCTACAATGAGCAGTTCTTC,CASSSPGLVYNEQFF
once,TRBV28,TRBJ1-1,.,TGTGCCAGCAGGCGACCAGGGGCCGTGAACACTGAAGCTTTCTTT,CASRRPGAVNTEAFF
.,TRBV18,TRBJ2-3,.,TGTGCCAGCTCACCATCGAGACTAGAGGATACGCAGTATTTT,CASSPSRLEDTQYF